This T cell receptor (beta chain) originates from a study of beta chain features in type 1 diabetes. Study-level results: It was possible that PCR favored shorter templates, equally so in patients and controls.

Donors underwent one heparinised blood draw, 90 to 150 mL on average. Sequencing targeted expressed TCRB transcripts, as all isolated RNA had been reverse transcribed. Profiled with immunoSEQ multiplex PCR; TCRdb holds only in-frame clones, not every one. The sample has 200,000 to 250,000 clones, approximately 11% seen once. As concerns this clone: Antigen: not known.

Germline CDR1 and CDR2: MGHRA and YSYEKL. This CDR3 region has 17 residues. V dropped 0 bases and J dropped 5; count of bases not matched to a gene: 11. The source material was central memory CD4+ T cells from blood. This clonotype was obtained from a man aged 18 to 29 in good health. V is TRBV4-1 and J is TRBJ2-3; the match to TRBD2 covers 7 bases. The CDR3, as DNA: TGCGCCAGCAGCCAAGAGCCTCCGGGGAGGGCCAAAGATACGCAGTATTTT. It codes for CASSQEPPGRAKDTQYF.